These 28 T cell receptor beta chains came from one sample sequenced in a study of T cells in Graves' hyperthyroidism and ophthalmopathy. Amplified regions were TCR beta CDR3 sequences from RNA transcripts. First-round RT-PCR with HTBI primers amplified the TCR CDR3 region. MiXCR, applied by TCRdb to the multiplex PCR reads, yields one record per CDR3 protein. The table has hundreds of thousands of distinct CDR3 sequences, roughly 14% seen once. Sequencing was done on a sample of blood. These TCRs come from a middle-aged woman with Graves' ophthalmopathy.

This clonotype was recorded at least ten times. The rearrangement links TRBV28 to TRBJ1-2; 9 nucleotides align to TRBD1. The CDR3 covers 14 residues. Germline V gene data show CDR1 as MDHEN and CDR2 as SYDVKM. V lost 3 bases to trimming and J lost 4 bases; unmatched junction nucleotides: 3. CDR3 DNA: TGTGCCAGCAGTTTTCAACAGGGGGCCTATGGCTACACCTTC. Protein sequence: CASSFQQGAYGYTF.

The V gene is TRBV28, the J gene TRBJ2-7, with 10 bases lining up with TRBD1. Germline values: CDR1 MDHEN, CDR2 SYDVKM. Trimming cost V 2 bases and J 6 bases; bases outside gene matches: 13. The CDR3 totals 17 residues. The DNA of the CDR3 is TGTGCCAGCAGTTTAATACTTGCCGGGACAGGGGTCCTCGAGCAGTACTTC. Its protein product is CASSLILAGTGVLEQYF.

This clonotype was seen at least ten times. V gene TRBV15 combines with J gene TRBJ1-3; no clear D gene. V lost 2 bases, J lost 0 bases, and 8 bases lay in between. Germline CDR1 reads LNHNV; CDR2 reads YYDKDF (reference sequence). The CDR3 spans 15 residues. Here the CDR3 reads CATSRTGSSGNTIYF. The CDR3 region has the DNA TGTGCCACCAGCAGAACTGGGAGCTCTGGAAACACCATATATTTT.

This clonotype was observed many times. J is TRBJ1-1 and V is TRBV7-8; a possible D gene is TRBD1 (6 bases). The CDR3 consists of 15 residues. Trimming removed 5 bases from V and 5 bases from J, with 18 bases in between. Germline CDR1 is SGHVS and CDR2 is FQNEAQ. The CDR3 reads CASSKGGKGETEAFF. In DNA, the CDR3 is TGTGCCAGCAGCAAAGGGGGGAAGGGGGAAACTGAAGCTTTCTTT.

This clonotype was picked up many times. The chain is built from TRBV28 and TRBJ2-5; no definite D call. CDR1 is MDHEN and CDR2 is SYDVKM in the germline V gene. The germline V and J ends were trimmed by 4 bases and 1 base, with 19 bases remaining between them. The CDR3 sequence is 17 residues long. CDR3 sequence (DNA): TGTGCCAGCAGTTCCCTCCGACTGGGAACCGTCCAAGAGACCCAGTACTTC. Protein sequence: CASSSLRLGTVQETQYF.

CDR3: CASSLPTSGGGETQYF. Written as DNA, the CDR3 is TGTGCCAGCAGCTTACCGACTAGCGGAGGCGGAGAGACCCAGTACTTC. The chain carries TRBV13 and TRBJ2-5, with 9 bases identical to TRBD2. The germline V gene encodes CDR1 PRHDT and CDR2 FYEKMQ (reference sequence). With 2 bases clipped from V and 4 bases from J, the junction kept 8 bases outside the gene matches. The CDR3 spans 16 residues.

This chain links TRBV19 with TRBJ1-3; tentatively, D is TRBD1 (6 bases). Trimming left V 7 bases short and J 0 bases short, with 13 bases between. Germline lookup yields CDR1 LNHDA and CDR2 SQIVND (reference sequence). This CDR3 has 15 residues. This chain's CDR3 is CASKGGWSSGNTIYF. CDR3 in DNA: TGTGCCAGTAAGGGGGGTTGGAGCTCTGGAAACACCATATATTTT.

This clonotype was counted many times. The CDR3 loop reads CASSQSRLAEETQYF. In DNA, the CDR3 is TGTGCCAGCAGCCAATCGAGACTAGCGGAAGAGACCCAGTACTTC. The chain carries TRBV3-1 and TRBJ2-5; 9 bases agree with TRBD2. CDR3 length: 15 amino acids. In germline, CDR1 is LGHDT, CDR2 YNNKEL (reference sequence). The trim removed 2 bases at V and 3 bases at J, leaving 4 bases unmatched.

This clonotype was recorded at least ten times. This chain links TRBV20-1 with TRBJ2-5; no clear D. Germline V gene lookup returns CDR1 DFQATT and CDR2 SNEGSKA (reference sequence). The length of the CDR3 is 10 residues. The germline V and J ends were trimmed by 5 bases and 5 bases, with 6 bases remaining between them. CDR3 nucleotides: TGCAGTGCTCCTCGCGAGACCCAGTACTTC. Protein product: CSAPRETQYF.

In its sample, this clonotype was seen many times. Compared with germline, one end of the junction differs, possibly owing to a read error. The chain couples TRBV28 to TRBJ1-1, with TRBD1 as a possible D gene (6 bases). This CDR3 has 14 amino acids. CDR1 and CDR2 (germline): MDHEN, SYDVKM. CDR3 in amino acids: CASSSQGMNTGAFF. The CDR3 nucleotides are TGTGCCAGCAGCTCCCAGGGGATGAACACTGGAGCTTTCTTT.

The chain has TRBV6-1 and TRBJ1-4, with D perhaps TRBD1 (6 bases). The CDR3 contains 14 residues. Between the trimmed V and J ends, which lost 6 bases and 8 bases, there was a span of 16 bases. Germline V gene sequence: CDR1 MNHNS, CDR2 SASEGT. The chain's CDR3 is CASRPLGGREKLFF. CDR3 nucleotides: TGTGCCAGCAGGCCCCTAGGGGGACGGGAAAAACTGTTTTTT.

This clonotype has at least ten counts. The chain carries TRBV13 and TRBJ1-2; D unresolved. This CDR3 region has 15 residues. Germline lookup yields CDR1 PRHDT and CDR2 FYEKMQ (reference sequence). Deletions cut 2 bases from V and 1 base from J, with 11 bases between. This CDR3 reads CASSLRASNNYGYTF. The CDR3 region has the DNA TGTGCCAGCAGCTTACGTGCCTCTAATAACTATGGCTACACCTTC.

The chain is built from TRBV18 and TRBJ1-4; 7 bases match TRBD1. The J segment lost 5 bases and the V segment lost 3 bases, leaving 3 bases of the junction unmatched. Germline assignment: CDR1 KGHSH and CDR2 LQKENI. CDR3 length: 14 amino acids. In DNA form, the CDR3 reads TGTGCCAGCTCACCGGGACAGCCGAATGAAAAACTGTTTTTT. Protein product: CASSPGQPNEKLFF.

This clonotype was seen repeatedly, ten times or more. The chain has TRBV28 and TRBJ2-5, with TRBD2 matching over 7 bases. Germline V CDR1 and CDR2: MDHEN, SYDVKM. This CDR3 region has 17 residues. The trim removed 4 bases at V and 4 bases at J, leaving 15 bases unmatched. The CDR3 loop reads CASSSARTSVRPETQYF. CDR3 sequence (DNA): TGTGCCAGCAGTTCGGCCCGTACTAGCGTCCGCCCAGAGACCCAGTACTTC. Together with reference TRBV28 and TRBJ2-5, the CDR3 gives the full variable domain: DVKVTQSSRYLVKRTGEKVFLECVQDMDHENMFWYRQDPGLGLRLIYFSYDVKMKEKGDIPEGYSVSREKKERFSLILESASTNQTSMYLCASSSARTSVRPETQYFGPGTRLLVL.

This clonotype was recorded at least ten times. V is TRBV28 and J is TRBJ2-7; D unclear. V lost 2 bases and J lost 0, with 17 bases in between. Germline CDR1 and CDR2: MDHEN and SYDVKM. The CDR3 covers 17 residues. The CDR3: CASSLTLVAESSYEQYF. The CDR3 region has the DNA TGTGCCAGCAGTTTAACCCTGGTAGCCGAGAGCTCCTACGAGCAGTACTTC.

This rearrangement joins TRBV10-3 to TRBJ2-5, with 10 bases lining up with TRBD2. Germline CDR1 reads ENHRY; CDR2 reads SYGVKD. With 6 bases clipped from V and 0 bases from J, the junction kept 4 bases outside the gene matches. There are 15 residues in the CDR3. CDR3 DNA sequence: TGTGCCATCAGAAGAGGACTAGCGGACCAAGAGACCCAGTACTTC. The encoded protein is CAIRRGLADQETQYF.

This clonotype was seen repeatedly, ten times or more. The V gene is TRBV29-1, the J gene TRBJ2-5; D might be TRBD2 (5 bases). The CDR3 contains 12 residues. The germline V gene encodes CDR1 SQVTM and CDR2 ANQGSEA. The V and J ends lost 7 bases and 5 bases respectively, with 14 bases between them. Written as DNA, the CDR3 is TGCAGCGGAGTGGGAGTGACCGAGACCCAGTACTTC. Translation gives CSGVGVTETQYF. The full variable domain, with the rest looked up from reference TRBV29-1 and TRBJ2-5, is SAVISQKPSRDICQRGTSLTIQCQVDSQVTMMFWYRQQPGQSLTLIATANQGSEATYESGFVIDKFPISRPNLTFSTLTVSNMSPEDSSIYLCSGVGVTETQYFGPGTRLLVL.

This clonotype was observed many times. The rearrangement joins TRBV12-3 or TRBV12-4 to TRBJ2-7, with 11 bases that match TRBD2. The V gene end was trimmed by 6 bases and the J gene end by 2 bases; junction bases not matched to a gene: 9. The CDR3 is made up of 16 amino acids. The CDR3 region is CASSRTSGSATYEQYF. The CDR3 DNA reads TGTGCCAGCAGCCGGACTAGCGGGTCCGCGACCTACGAGCAGTACTTC.

In its sample, this clonotype was seen many times. The genes are TRBV2 and TRBJ1-5, with a weak D call TRBD1 (5 bases). This CDR3 spans 14 amino acids. The germline gives CDR1 SNHLY, CDR2 FYNNEI. Trimming shortened V by 1 base and J by 3 bases, and 7 bases separated the two germline ends. DNA of the CDR3: TGTGCCAGCAGTGAAGTACAGGACAATCAGCCCCAGCATTTT. The encoded protein is CASSEVQDNQPQHF. The complete variable domain, with remaining parts taken from reference TRBV2 and TRBJ1-5, reads EPEVTQTPSHQVTQMGQEVILRCVPISNHLYFYWYRQILGQKVEFLVSFYNNEISEKSEIFDDQFSVERPDGSNFTLKIRSTKLEDSAMYFCASSEVQDNQPQHFGDGTRLSIL.

This clonotype was observed at least ten times. V is TRBV7-2 and J is TRBJ2-7; D is perhaps TRBD1 or TRBD2 (5 bases each). This CDR3 comprises 14 residues. V gave up 5 bases and J gave up 9 bases, with 20 bases separating them. The germline gives CDR1 SGHTA, CDR2 FQGNSA. This CDR3 reads CASSPPGPGAGQYF. The CDR3 region has the DNA TGTGCCAGCAGCCCCCCCGGTCCCGGGGCGGGGCAGTACTTC.

This clonotype was seen once. V usage is TRBV11-1 and J usage is TRBJ1-3, with 8 bases matching TRBD1. The CDR3 totals 18 residues. Germline CDR1 and CDR2: SGHAT and FQDESV (reference sequence). V trimming: 5 bases; J trimming: 0 bases; junction bases outside the gene matches: 12. CDR3 DNA sequence: TGTGCCAGCAGCCCCGGACAGGGCTACAGCCACTCTGGAAACACCATATATTTT. Its translation: CASSPGQGYSHSGNTIYF.

At least ten counts were recorded for this clonotype. V and J are TRBV6-2 or TRBV6-3 and TRBJ1-5; possibly TRBD1 for D (5 bases). The CDR3 extends over 15 amino acids. V was shortened by 4 bases and J by 2 bases, with 12 bases between the two germline ends. Germline V lookup: CDR1 MNHEY, CDR2 SVGEGT. CDR3 DNA: TGTGCCAGCAGTTGGGATCGGGGGGGCAATCAGCCCCAGCATTTT. The encoded protein is CASSWDRGGNQPQHF.

This clonotype was seen at least ten times. The chain combines TRBV19 with TRBJ2-7; possibly TRBD2 for D (5 bases). The CDR3 is made up of 15 amino acids. Between the trimmed V and J ends, which lost 4 bases and 2 bases, there was a span of 15 bases. The germline V gene encodes CDR1 LNHDA and CDR2 SQIVND (reference sequence). CDR3 in DNA: TGTGCCAGTAGTACAGGAGGAGGAGCCCCCTACGAGCAGTACTTC. It codes for CASSTGGGAPYEQYF.

This clonotype was observed many times. The chain carries TRBV28 and TRBJ1-2; 7 nucleotides line up with TRBD1. V was pared by 7 bases and J by 5 bases, with 13 bases of the junction left unmatched. CDR3 length: 15 amino acids. Germline CDR1 reads MDHEN; CDR2 reads SYDVKM. In DNA, the CDR3 is TGTGCCAGCAATCTTTCCAGGGGGGGGATGTATGGCTACACCTTC. It translates to CASNLSRGGMYGYTF.

This clonotype was counted a few times. The V gene is TRBV27, the J gene TRBJ2-7; TRBD1 matches at 7 bases. From germline, CDR1 is MNHEY and CDR2 SMNVEV (reference sequence). CDR3 length: 14 amino acids. V shed 8 bases, J shed 4 bases, and the junction held 11 bases outside the gene matches. The CDR3 protein is CASRRGGGRYEQYF. CDR3 sequence (DNA): TGTGCCAGCCGGAGAGGGGGCGGACGGTACGAGCAGTACTTC.

This clonotype was detected many times. The chain links TRBV4-1 to TRBJ2-2; D is undetermined. Between the trimmed V and J ends, which lost 6 bases and 7 bases, there was a span of 9 bases. The CDR3 spans 12 residues. Germline lookup yields CDR1 MGHRA and CDR2 YSYEKL. CDR3 protein: CASRGPSGELFF. CDR3 nucleotides: TGCGCCAGCAGAGGACCTAGCGGGGAGCTGTTTTTT.

V gene TRBV7-9 combines with J gene TRBJ2-2; tentative D call: TRBD1 (5 bases). This CDR3 is 14 amino acids long. Looked up from germline, CDR1 is SEHNR and CDR2 is FQNEAQ (reference sequence). V gave up 9 bases and J gave up 0 bases, with 11 bases separating them. The DNA for the CDR3 is TGTGCCAGGTTTGGACAACCGAACACCGGGGAGCTGTTTTTT. Residues: CARFGQPNTGELFF.

This clonotype was detected ten times or more. This chain joins TRBV6-5 and TRBJ2-5; 9 nucleotides match TRBD2. The CDR3 runs to 15 residues. Per germline, CDR1 MNHEY and CDR2 SVGAGI. V lost 2 bases, J lost 4 bases, and 5 bases stayed unmatched. CDR3 amino acids: CASSYISGSGETQYF. DNA for the CDR3: TGTGCCAGCAGTTACATTAGCGGGAGTGGAGAGACCCAGTACTTC.